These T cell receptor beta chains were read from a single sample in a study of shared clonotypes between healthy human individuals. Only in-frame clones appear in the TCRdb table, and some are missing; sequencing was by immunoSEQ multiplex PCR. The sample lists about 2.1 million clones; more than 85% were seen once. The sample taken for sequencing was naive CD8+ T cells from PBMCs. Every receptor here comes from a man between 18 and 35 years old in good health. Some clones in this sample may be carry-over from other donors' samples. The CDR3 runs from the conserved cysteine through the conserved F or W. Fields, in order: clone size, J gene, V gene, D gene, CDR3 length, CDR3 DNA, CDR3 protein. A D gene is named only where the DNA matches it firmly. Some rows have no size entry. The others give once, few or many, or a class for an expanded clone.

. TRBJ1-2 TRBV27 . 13 TGTGCCAGCAGTGAAGATACAGGGTTCACCTACACCTTC CASSEDTGFTYTF
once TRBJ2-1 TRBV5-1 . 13 TGCGCCAGCAGCTTGGACGTACGGGATGAGCAGTTCTTC CASSLDVRDEQFF
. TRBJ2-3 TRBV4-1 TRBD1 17 TGCGCCAGCAGCCACACTACCGGGACAGGTATCTCAGATACGCAGTATTTT CASSHTTGTGISDTQYF
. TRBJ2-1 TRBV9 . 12 TGTGCCAGCAGCGCGGGGCTAGCAGAGCAGTTCTTC CASSAGLAEQFF
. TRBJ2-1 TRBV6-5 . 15 TGTGCCAGCAGTTATCAAGGGGTCGCCTACAATGAGCAGTTCTTC CASSYQGVAYNEQFF
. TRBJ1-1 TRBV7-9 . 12 TGTGCCAGCAGCTTAATGGGGAGTGAAGCTTTCTTT CASSLMGSEAFF
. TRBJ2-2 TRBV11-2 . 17 TGTGCCAGCACCCCTCTTACCGTACAGATTAACACCGGGGAGCTGTTTTTT CASTPLTVQINTGELFF
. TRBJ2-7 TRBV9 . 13 TGTGCCAGCAGCGTAGACGGGGTCTACGAGCAGTACTTC CASSVDGVYEQYF
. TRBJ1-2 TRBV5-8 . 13 TGTGCCAGCAGCTTGGCGGCATTATATGGCTACACCTTC CASSLAALYGYTF
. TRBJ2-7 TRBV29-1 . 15 TGCAGCGTTGAATTCATAGACCACACCACTCGCGAGCAGTACTTC CSVEFIDHTTREQYF
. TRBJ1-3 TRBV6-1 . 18 TGTGCCAGCAGTGAATTAGGGGGTGAACTCGGCTCTGGAAACACCATATATTTT CASSELGGELGSGNTIYF
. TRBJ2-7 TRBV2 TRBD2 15 TGTGCCAGCAGTGGCCGGTCGGGAGGGTCCTACGAGCAGTACTTC CASSGRSGGSYEQYF
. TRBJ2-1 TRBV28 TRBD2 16 TGTGCCAGCAGTAGACGACTAGCGGGAGGGCCTTATGAGCAGTTCTTC CASSRRLAGGPYEQFF
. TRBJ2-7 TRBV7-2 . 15 TGTGCCAGCAGCTTAGATCGTGGGCCTGGGTACGAGCAGTACTTC CASSLDRGPGYEQYF
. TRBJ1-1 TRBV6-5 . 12 TGTGCCAGCAGTCACCAGAACACTGAAGCTTTCTTT CASSHQNTEAFF
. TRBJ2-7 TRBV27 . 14 TGTGCCAGCAGTTACCAGGCGGGCTCCTACGAGCAGTACTTC CASSYQAGSYEQYF
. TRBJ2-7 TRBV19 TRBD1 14 TGTGCCAGTAGCCCGACAGGGTACATCTACGAGCAGTACTTC CASSPTGYIYEQYF
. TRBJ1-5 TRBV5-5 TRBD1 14 TGTGCCAGCAGCTTACAGGGGGTGAATCAGCCCCAGCATTTT CASSLQGVNQPQHF
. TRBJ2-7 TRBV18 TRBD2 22 TGTGCCAGCTCACCGGGAGTTCGGGGGACTAGCGGTAACCAAGGACTACTGGGCGAGCAGTACTTC CASSPGVRGTSGNQGLLGEQYF
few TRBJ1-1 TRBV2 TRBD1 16 TGTGCCAGCAGTGTTGGGGACAGGGGCATGAACACTGAAGCTTTCTTT CASSVGDRGMNTEAFF
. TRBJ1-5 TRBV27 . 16 TGTGCCAGCAGTCCGCTCGCGGGGGCCCGGAATCAGCCCCAGCATTTT CASSPLAGARNQPQHF
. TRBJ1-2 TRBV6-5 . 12 TGTGCCAGCAGCTGGGACGGCTATGGCTACACCTTC CASSWDGYGYTF
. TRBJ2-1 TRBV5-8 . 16 TGTGCCAGCAGCTTGCGACTGCGGAGCTCCTACAATGAGCAGTTCTTC CASSLRLRSSYNEQFF
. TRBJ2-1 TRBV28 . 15 TGTGCCAGCAGTATTCGCCAAGAGCTTAGCGATGAGCAGTTCTTC CASSIRQELSDEQFF
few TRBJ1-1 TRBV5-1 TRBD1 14 TGCGCCAGCAGCCCGGGACAGGGATACCCTGAAGCTTTCTTT CASSPGQGYPEAFF
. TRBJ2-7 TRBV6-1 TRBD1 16 TGTGCCAGCAGTGAATTTCGAGGACAGGGCGGTGACGAGCAGTACTTC CASSEFRGQGGDEQYF
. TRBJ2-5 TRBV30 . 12 TGTGCCTCCTGGACGGGTGGGGAGACCCAGTACTTC CASWTGGETQYF
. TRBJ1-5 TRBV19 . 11 TGTGCCAGTAGTGCCGGACCCCCCCAGCATTTT CASSAGPPQHF
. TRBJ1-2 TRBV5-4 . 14 TGTGCCAGCAGCTTGTCGGCAGAATGGGATGGCTACACCTTC CASSLSAEWDGYTF
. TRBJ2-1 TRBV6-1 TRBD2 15 TGTGCCAGCAGTGATGTAGCGGGAGGGCCCAATGAGCAGTTCTTC CASSDVAGGPNEQFF
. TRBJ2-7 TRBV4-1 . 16 TGCGCCAGCAGCCAAGAGCCGGTTGGTTCCTACTACGAGCAGTACTTC CASSQEPVGSYYEQYF
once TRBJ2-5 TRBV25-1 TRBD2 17 TGTGCCAGCAGTGAATCACCTTGGCGGGAGCTCCAAGAGACCCAGTACTTC CASSESPWRELQETQYF
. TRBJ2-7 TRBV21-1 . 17 TGTGCCAGCAGCGAAAAAACCCCAACAGGGCAGCCCTCCGAGCAGTACTTC CASSEKTPTGQPSEQYF
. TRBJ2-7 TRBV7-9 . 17 TGTGCCAGCAGCTTTTCCGAAGGGCCGTTGATCCCCTACGAGCAGTACTTC CASSFSEGPLIPYEQYF
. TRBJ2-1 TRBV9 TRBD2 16 TGTGCCAGCAGCGTAGGAGGCGGGAGGGCAGGGGATGAGCAGTTCTTC CASSVGGGRAGDEQFF
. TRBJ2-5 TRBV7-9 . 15 TGTGCCAGCAGCTATGGGCAAAATAGCGTAGAGACCCAGTACTTC CASSYGQNSVETQYF
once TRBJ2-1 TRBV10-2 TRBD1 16 TGCGCCAGCAGGCCGGACAGGGGGATATCCTACAATGAGCAGTTCTTC CASRPDRGISYNEQFF
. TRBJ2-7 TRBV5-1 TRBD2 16 TGCGCCAGCAGCTTGACCCTAGCGGGGTCCTCCTACGAGCAGTACTTC CASSLTLAGSSYEQYF
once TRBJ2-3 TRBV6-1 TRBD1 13 TGTGCCAGCAGTGGCCCCGGGGACAGGGCGCAGTATTTT CASSGPGDRAQYF
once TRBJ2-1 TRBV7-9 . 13 TGTGCCAGCAGGGAGGGACCCACCGCCGAGCAGTTCTTC CASREGPTAEQFF